Listed below are T cell receptor beta chains from one sample, sequenced in a study of blood T cell repertoires in COVID-19. Only in-frame clones appear in the TCRdb table, and some are missing; sequencing was by immunoSEQ multiplex PCR. The sample carries under 400,000 clones, around 89% recorded once. The sample was peripheral blood. These receptors all come from a woman aged 25 to 39 with COVID-19, enrolled during active disease. The CDR3 runs from the conserved cysteine through the conserved F or W. The D gene is left open where the match is weak. Clone size is stated in some rows and not others, as once, few, many or a class when expanded.

V	size	D	J	CDR3	DNA
TRBV2	NA	NA	TRBJ2-5	CASRTSQETQYF	TGTGCCAGCAGGACTAGCCAAGAGACCCAGTACTTC
TRBV5-1	NA	TRBD2	TRBJ2-3	CASSLAASGQDTQYF	TGCGCCAGCAGCTTGGCCGCTAGCGGGCAGGATACGCAGTATTTT
TRBV27	NA	NA	TRBJ1-3	CASSLRGISGNTIYF	TGTGCCAGCAGTTTAAGAGGGATTTCTGGAAACACCATATATTTT
TRBV4-1	once	NA	TRBJ1-5	CASSQDPRGISNQPQHF	TGCGCCAGCAGCCAAGATCCGAGGGGGATTAGCAATCAGCCCCAGCATTTT
TRBV28	NA	NA	TRBJ1-2	CASSLKPGMGYGYTF	TGTGCCAGCAGTTTGAAGCCGGGGATGGGCTATGGCTACACCTTC
TRBV19	once	TRBD1	TRBJ1-5	CASSDRGAQPQHF	TGTGCCAGTTCAGACAGGGGCGCCCAGCCCCAGCATTTT
TRBV11-3	once	TRBD2	TRBJ2-3	CASSSIDGGLAGADTQYF	TGTGCCAGCAGCTCCATCGATGGGGGGCTAGCGGGGGCAGATACGCAGTATTTT
TRBV30	NA	NA	TRBJ1-6	CAWSVATDNSPLHF	TGTGCCTGGAGTGTAGCGACAGATAATTCACCCCTCCACTTT
TRBV27	NA	TRBD2	TRBJ2-1	CASSFSGGSYNEQFF	TGTGCCAGCAGTTTTTCGGGGGGCTCCTACAATGAGCAGTTCTTC
TRBV5-1	NA	NA	TRBJ2-7	CASSFADYGYEQYF	TGCGCCAGCAGCTTCGCAGACTACGGATACGAGCAGTACTTC
TRBV6-2/TRBV6-3	few	NA	TRBJ1-1	CASSYRQGSTEAFF	TGTGCCAGCAGTTACCGGCAGGGAAGCACTGAAGCTTTCTTT
TRBV5-1	NA	NA	TRBJ1-1	CASSLPHSGNTEAFF	TGCGCCAGCAGCCTACCCCACTCGGGAAACACTGAAGCTTTCTTT
TRBV5-1	NA	NA	TRBJ1-6	CASSLEQGGSPLHF	TGCGCCAGCAGCTTGGAGCAGGGCGGATCACCCCTCCACTTT
TRBV13	NA	TRBD1	TRBJ1-1	CASSAAPGQGITEAFF	TGTGCCAGCAGCGCCGCGCCGGGACAGGGGATCACTGAAGCTTTCTTT
TRBV7-2	NA	NA	TRBJ1-1	CASSSNTEAFF	TGTGCCAGCAGCTCAAACACTGAAGCTTTCTTT
TRBV28	NA	NA	TRBJ1-1	CASSLGGNTEAFF	TGTGCCAGCAGTTTAGGAGGTAACACTGAAGCTTTCTTT
TRBV7-9	NA	NA	TRBJ1-2	CASSSTGGGYTF	TGTGCCAGCAGCTCGACAGGTGGAGGCTACACCTTC
TRBV24-1	NA	TRBD2	TRBJ2-2	CAPGSGGPGELFF	TGTGCCCCCGGTAGCGGGGGCCCCGGGGAGCTGTTTTTT
TRBV6-2/TRBV6-3	NA	NA	TRBJ1-1	CASSPRGRGSATEAFF	TGTGCCAGCAGTCCCAGGGGCAGGGGAAGTGCCACTGAAGCTTTCTTT
TRBV4-3	NA	TRBD2	TRBJ2-1	CASSQGVGLAGGQFF	TGCGCCAGCAGCCAAGGGGTGGGACTAGCGGGGGGGCAGTTCTTC
TRBV4-1	NA	NA	TRBJ2-7	CASSQDTRLPYEQYF	TGCGCCAGCAGCCAAGATACCAGACTACCCTACGAGCAGTACTTC
TRBV19	NA	TRBD2	TRBJ2-1	CASTTSGGSYNEQFF	TGTGCCAGTACGACTAGCGGGGGTTCCTACAATGAGCAGTTCTTC
TRBV5-5	NA	NA	TRBJ1-4	CASSLAGFNEKLFF	TGTGCCAGCAGCTTGGCGGGGTTTAACGAAAAACTGTTTTTT
TRBV6-5	once	NA	TRBJ2-7	CASSPLDSSHEQYF	TGTGCCAGCAGTCCTCTTGACAGCTCCCACGAGCAGTACTTC
TRBV18	few	NA	TRBJ2-1	CASSPPSAYNEQFF	TGTGCCAGCTCACCACCTTCAGCCTACAATGAGCAGTTCTTC
TRBV2	NA	TRBD2	TRBJ2-7	CASSDRGVSYEQYF	TGTGCCAGCAGTGACCGGGGGGTCTCCTACGAGCAGTACTTC
TRBV4-1	NA	NA	TRBJ1-4	CASTGESTQPWRANEKLFF	TGCGCCAGCACCGGGGAGAGCACTCAACCATGGCGGGCTAATGAAAAACTGTTTTTT